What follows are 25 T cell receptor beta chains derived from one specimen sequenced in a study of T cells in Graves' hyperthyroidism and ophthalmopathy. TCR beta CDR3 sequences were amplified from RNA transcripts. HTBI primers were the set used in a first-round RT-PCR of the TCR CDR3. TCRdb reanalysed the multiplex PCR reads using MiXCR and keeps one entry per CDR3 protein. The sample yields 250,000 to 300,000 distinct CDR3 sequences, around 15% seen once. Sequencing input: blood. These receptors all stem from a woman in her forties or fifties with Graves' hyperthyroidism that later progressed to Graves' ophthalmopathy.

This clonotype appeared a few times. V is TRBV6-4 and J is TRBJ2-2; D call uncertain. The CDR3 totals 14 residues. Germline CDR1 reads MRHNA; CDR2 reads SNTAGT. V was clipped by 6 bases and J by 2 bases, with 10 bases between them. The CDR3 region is CASSLDRNTGELFF. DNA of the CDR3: TGTGCCAGCAGCCTGGACCGCAACACCGGGGAGCTGTTTTTT.

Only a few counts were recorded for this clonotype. The CDR3 protein is CASRAGTGVGEQYF. In DNA form, the CDR3 reads TGTGCCAGCAGAGCCGGGACAGGGGTAGGCGAGCAGTACTTC. This chain joins TRBV5-4 and TRBJ2-7, with TRBD1 identical over 10 bases. With 5 bases clipped from V and 6 bases from J, the junction kept 8 bases outside the gene matches. This CDR3 region has 14 residues. The germline V gene has CDR1 SGHNT and CDR2 YYREEE (reference sequence).

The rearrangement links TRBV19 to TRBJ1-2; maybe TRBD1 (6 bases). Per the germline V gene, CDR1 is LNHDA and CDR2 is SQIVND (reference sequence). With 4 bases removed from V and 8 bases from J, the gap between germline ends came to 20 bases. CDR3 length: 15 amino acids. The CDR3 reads CASSTVASTTGGYTF. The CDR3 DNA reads TGTGCCAGTAGTACCGTCGCGTCCACGACAGGCGGCTACACCTTC.

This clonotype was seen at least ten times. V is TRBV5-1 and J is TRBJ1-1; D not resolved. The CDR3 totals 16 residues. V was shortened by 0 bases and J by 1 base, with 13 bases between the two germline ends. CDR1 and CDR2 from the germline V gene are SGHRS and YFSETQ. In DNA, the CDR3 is TGCGCCAGCAGCTTGGCCATTTACAGTACGAACACTGAAGCTTTCTTT. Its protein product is CASSLAIYSTNTEAFF.

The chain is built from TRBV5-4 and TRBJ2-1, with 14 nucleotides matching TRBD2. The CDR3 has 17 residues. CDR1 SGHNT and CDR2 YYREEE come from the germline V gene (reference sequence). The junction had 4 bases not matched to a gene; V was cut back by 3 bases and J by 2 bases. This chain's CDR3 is CASSSRTSGRTYNEQFF. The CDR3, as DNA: TGTGCCAGCAGCTCGCGGACTAGCGGGAGGACCTACAATGAGCAGTTCTTC. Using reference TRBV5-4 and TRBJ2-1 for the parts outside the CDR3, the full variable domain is ETGVTQSPTHLIKTRGQQVTLRCSSQSGHNTVSWYQQALGQGPQFIFQYYREEENGRGNFPPRFSGLQFPNYSSELNVNALELDDSALYLCASSSRTSGRTYNEQFFGPGTRLTVL.

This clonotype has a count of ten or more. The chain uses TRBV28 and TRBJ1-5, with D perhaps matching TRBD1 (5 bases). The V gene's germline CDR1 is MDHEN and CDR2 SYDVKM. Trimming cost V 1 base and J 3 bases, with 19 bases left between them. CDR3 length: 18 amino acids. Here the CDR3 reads CASSLLRVGARINQPQHF. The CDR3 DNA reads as TGTGCCAGCAGTTTATTGAGGGTTGGGGCAAGGATCAATCAGCCCCAGCATTTT.

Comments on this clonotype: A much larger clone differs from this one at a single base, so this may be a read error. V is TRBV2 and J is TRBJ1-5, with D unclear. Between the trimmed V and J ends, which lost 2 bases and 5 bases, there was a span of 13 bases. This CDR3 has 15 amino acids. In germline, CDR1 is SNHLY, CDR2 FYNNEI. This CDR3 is CASSEKGTQDQPQHF. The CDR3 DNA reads TGTGCCAGCAGTGAAAAGGGCACACAAGATCAGCCCCAGCATTTT.

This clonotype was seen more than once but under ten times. The CDR3 bases are TGCGCCAGCAGTGCGTCTAGCGGGGAGGTTTCCTACAATGAGCAGTTCTTC. Its translation: CASSASSGEVSYNEQFF. The V gene is TRBV10-1, the J gene TRBJ2-1; 9 nucleotides line up with TRBD2. The germline V gene has CDR1 WNHNN and CDR2 SYGVQD (reference sequence). V shed 4 bases, J shed 1 base, and the junction held 8 bases outside the gene matches. The CDR3 has 17 amino acids.

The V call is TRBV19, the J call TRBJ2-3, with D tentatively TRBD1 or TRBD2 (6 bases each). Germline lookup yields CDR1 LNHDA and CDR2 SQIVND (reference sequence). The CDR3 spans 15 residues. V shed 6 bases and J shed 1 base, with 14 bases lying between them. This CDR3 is CASRLRGVGTDTQYF. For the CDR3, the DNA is TGTGCCAGTAGATTGAGGGGGGTTGGCACAGATACGCAGTATTTT.

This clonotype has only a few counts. In nucleotides, the CDR3 is TGTGCCAGCAGTTACTCGAGAACCCTCTCCTACGAGCAGTACTTC. Translating gives CASSYSRTLSYEQYF. The chain links TRBV6-5 to TRBJ2-7, with unresolved D. This CDR3 has 15 amino acids. Trimming pared 0 bases from V and 0 bases from J, leaving 9 bases between. CDR1 and CDR2 from the germline V gene are MNHEY and SVGAGI.

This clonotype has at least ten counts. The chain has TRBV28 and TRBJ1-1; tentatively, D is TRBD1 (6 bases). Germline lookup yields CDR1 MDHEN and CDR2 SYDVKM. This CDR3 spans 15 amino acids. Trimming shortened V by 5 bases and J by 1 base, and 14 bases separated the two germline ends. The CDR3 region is CASSTTGTTNTEAFF. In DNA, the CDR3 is TGTGCCAGCAGTACCACCGGGACAACGAACACTGAAGCTTTCTTT.

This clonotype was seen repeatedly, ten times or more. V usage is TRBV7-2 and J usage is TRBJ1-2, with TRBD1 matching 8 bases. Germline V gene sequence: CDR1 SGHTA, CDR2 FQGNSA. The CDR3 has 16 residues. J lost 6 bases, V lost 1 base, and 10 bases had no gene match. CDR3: CASSLEQGRGRDGYTF. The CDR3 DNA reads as TGTGCCAGCAGCTTAGAACAGGGCAGGGGGCGAGATGGCTACACCTTC.

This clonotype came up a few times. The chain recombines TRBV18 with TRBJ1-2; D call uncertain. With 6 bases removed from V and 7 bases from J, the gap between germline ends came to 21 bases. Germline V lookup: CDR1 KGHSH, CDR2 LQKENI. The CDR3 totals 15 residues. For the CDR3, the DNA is TGTGCCAGCTCCCCCGTGACTAGGATAGGCGGTGGCTACACCTTC. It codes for CASSPVTRIGGGYTF.

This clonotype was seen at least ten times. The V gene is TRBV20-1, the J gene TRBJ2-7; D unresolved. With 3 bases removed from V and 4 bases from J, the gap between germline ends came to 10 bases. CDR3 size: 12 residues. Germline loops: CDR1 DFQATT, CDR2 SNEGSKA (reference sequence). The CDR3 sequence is CSARALGYEQYF. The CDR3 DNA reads TGCAGTGCTAGGGCCCTAGGTTACGAGCAGTACTTC.

In DNA, the CDR3 is TGTGCCAGTAGTGGTGGAATCTCTGGAAACACCATATATTTT. The encoded protein is CASSGGISGNTIYF. This chain joins TRBV19 and TRBJ1-3; D gene uncertain. Germline lookup yields CDR1 LNHDA and CDR2 SQIVND (reference sequence). With 5 bases removed from V and 0 bases from J, the gap between germline ends came to 8 bases. The CDR3 length is 14 residues.

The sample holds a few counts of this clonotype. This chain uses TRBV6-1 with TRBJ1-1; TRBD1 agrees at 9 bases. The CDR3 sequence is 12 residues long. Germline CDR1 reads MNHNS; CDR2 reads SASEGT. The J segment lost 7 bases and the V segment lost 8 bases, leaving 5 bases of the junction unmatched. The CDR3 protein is CASRRTGDEAFF. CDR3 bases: TGTGCCAGCCGTAGGACAGGGGATGAAGCTTTCTTT.

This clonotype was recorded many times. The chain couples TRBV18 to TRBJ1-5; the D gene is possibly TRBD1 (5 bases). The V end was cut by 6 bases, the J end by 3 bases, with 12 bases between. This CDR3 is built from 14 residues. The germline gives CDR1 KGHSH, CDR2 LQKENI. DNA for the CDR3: TGTGCCAGCTCTCCCGACAGAAACAATCAGCCCCAGCATTTT. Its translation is CASSPDRNNQPQHF. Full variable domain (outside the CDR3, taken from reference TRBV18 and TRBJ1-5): NAGVMQNPRHLVRRRGQEARLRCSPMKGHSHVYWYRQLPEEGLKFMVYLQKENIIDESGMPKERFSAEFPKEGPSILRIQQVVRGDSAAYFCASSPDRNNQPQHFGDGTRLSIL.

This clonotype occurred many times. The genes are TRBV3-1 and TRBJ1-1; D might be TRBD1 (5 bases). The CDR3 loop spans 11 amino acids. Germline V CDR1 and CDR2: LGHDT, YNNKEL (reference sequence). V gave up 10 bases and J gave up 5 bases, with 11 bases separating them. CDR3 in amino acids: CATRGRTEAFF. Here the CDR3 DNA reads TGTGCCACGCGGGGACGGACTGAAGCTTTCTTT.

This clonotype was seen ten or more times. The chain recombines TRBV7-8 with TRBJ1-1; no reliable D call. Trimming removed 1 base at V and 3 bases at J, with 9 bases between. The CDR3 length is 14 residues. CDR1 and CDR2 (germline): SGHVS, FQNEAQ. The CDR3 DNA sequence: TGTGCCAGCAGCTTAGGGGCTTCTTACACTGAAGCTTTCTTT. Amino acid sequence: CASSLGASYTEAFF.

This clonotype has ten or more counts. CDR3 sequence (DNA): TGTGCCAGTAGCCTAGCGGGCCAGCCGGTCTATGAGCAGTTCTTC. It yields the protein CASSLAGQPVYEQFF. The V gene is TRBV19, the J gene TRBJ2-1; 8 bases match TRBD2. V was clipped by 6 bases and J by 8 bases; unmatched bases: 12. Germline-derived CDR1 and CDR2 are LNHDA and SQIVND (reference sequence). This CDR3 contains 15 residues.

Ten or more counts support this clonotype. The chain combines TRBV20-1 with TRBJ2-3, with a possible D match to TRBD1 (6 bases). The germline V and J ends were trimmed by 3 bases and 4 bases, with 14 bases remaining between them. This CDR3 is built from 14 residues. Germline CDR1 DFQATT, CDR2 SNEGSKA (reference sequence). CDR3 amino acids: CSASHRADPDTQYF. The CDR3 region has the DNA TGCAGTGCTAGCCACAGGGCGGACCCAGATACGCAGTATTTT.

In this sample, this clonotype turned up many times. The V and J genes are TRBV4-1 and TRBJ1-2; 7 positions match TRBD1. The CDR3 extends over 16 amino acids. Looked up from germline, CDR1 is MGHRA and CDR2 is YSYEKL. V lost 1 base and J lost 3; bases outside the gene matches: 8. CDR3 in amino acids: CASSQGSARGDYGYTF. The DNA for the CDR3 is TGCGCCAGCAGCCAAGGTTCGGCCAGGGGGGACTATGGCTACACCTTC.

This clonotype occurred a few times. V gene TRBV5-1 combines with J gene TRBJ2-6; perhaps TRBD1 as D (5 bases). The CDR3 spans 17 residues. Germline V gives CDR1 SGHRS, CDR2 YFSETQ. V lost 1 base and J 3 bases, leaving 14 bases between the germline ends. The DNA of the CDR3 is TGCGCCAGCAGCTTGTTCTTCGTAAGGGGTGGGGCCAACGTCCTGACTTTC. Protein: CASSLFFVRGGANVLTF.

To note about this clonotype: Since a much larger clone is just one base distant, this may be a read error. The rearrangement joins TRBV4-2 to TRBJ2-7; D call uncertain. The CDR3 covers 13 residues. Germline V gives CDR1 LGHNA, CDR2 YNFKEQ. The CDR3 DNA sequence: TGTGCCAGCAACCAAGATCGCGCCAACGAGCAGTACTTC. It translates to CASNQDRANEQYF.

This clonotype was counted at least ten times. The CDR3: CASSRQGQGQPQHF. The CDR3 DNA sequence: TGTGCCAGCAGCCGACAGGGGCAGGGTCAGCCCCAGCATTTT. V is TRBV3-1 and J is TRBJ1-5, with 8 bases fitting TRBD1. The CDR3 spans 14 residues. Trimming at V came to 4 bases and at J to 6 bases, leaving 5 bases not matched to a gene. Germline V gene sequence: CDR1 LGHDT, CDR2 YNNKEL (reference sequence).